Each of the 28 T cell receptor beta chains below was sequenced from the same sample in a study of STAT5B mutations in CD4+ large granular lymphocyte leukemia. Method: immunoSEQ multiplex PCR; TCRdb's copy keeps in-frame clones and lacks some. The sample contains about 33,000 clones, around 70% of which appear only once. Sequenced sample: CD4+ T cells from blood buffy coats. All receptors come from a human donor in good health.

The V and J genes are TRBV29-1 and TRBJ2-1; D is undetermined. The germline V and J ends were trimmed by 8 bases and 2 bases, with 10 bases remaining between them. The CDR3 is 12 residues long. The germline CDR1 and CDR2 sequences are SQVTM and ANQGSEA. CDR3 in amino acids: CSSAGPYNEQFF. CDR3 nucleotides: TGCAGCTCTGCTGGGCCCTACAATGAGCAGTTCTTC.

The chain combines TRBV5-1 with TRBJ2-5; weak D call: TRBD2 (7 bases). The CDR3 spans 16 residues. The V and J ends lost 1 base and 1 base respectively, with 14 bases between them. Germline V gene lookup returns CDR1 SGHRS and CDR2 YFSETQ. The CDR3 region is CASSLQGRGTQETQYF. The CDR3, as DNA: TGCGCCAGCAGCTTGCAGGGGCGGGGGACCCAAGAGACCCAGTACTTC.

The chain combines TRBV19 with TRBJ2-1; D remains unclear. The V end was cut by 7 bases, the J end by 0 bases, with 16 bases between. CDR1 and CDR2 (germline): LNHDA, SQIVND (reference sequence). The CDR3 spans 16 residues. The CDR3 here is CASTNRPRSSYNEQFF. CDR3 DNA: TGTGCCAGTACCAACCGACCCCGAAGCTCCTACAATGAGCAGTTCTTC.

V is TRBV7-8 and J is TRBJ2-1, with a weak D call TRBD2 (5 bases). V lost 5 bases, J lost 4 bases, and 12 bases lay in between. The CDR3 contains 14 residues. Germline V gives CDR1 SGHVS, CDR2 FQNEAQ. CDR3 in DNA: TGTGCCAGCAGCCCGGGATGGATATACAATGAGCAGTTCTTC. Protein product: CASSPGWIYNEQFF.

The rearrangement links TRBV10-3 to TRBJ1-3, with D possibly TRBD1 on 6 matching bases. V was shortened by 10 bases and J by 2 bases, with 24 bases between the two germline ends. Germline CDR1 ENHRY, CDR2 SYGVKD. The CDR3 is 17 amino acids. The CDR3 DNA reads TGTGCCACCCAAACCCACCTTGATACAGGGACTGGAAACACCATATATTTT. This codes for CATQTHLDTGTGNTIYF.

DNA for the CDR3: TGTGCCAGTAGTTACCGGGACAGGGGAACAGATACGCAGTATTTT. It is translated as CASSYRDRGTDTQYF. V usage is TRBV19 and J usage is TRBJ2-3; 10 nucleotides line up with TRBD1. Germline CDR1 and CDR2: LNHDA and SQIVND (reference sequence). Germline trimming cut 5 bases from V and 3 bases from J; bases unmatched to any gene: 5. This CDR3 is 15 amino acids long.

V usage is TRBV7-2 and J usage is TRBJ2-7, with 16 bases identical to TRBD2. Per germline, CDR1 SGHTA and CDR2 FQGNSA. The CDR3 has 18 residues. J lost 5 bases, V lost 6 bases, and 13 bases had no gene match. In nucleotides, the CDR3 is TGTGCCAGCAGACGCGGGACTAGCGGGAGGGCCGAAAGGGACGAGCAGTACTTC. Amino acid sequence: CASRRGTSGRAERDEQYF.

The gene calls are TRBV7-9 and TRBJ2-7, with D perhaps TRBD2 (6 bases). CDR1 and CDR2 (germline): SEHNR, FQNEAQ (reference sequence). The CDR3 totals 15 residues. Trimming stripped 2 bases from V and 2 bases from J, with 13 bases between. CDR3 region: CASSLTRGRPYEQYF. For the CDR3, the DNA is TGTGCCAGCAGCTTAACTCGGGGGAGACCCTACGAGCAGTACTTC.

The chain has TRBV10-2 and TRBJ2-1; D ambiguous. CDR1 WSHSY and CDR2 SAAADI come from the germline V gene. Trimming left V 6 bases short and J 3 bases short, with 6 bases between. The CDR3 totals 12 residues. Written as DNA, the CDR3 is TGCGCCAGCAGGAACTACTACAATGAGCAGTTCTTC. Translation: CASRNYYNEQFF.

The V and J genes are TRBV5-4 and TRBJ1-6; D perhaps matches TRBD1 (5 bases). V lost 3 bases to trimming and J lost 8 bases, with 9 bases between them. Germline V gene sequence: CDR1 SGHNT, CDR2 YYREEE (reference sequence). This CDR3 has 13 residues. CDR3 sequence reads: CASSWLRDSPLHF. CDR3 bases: TGTGCCAGCAGCTGGCTCAGGGATTCACCCCTCCACTTT.

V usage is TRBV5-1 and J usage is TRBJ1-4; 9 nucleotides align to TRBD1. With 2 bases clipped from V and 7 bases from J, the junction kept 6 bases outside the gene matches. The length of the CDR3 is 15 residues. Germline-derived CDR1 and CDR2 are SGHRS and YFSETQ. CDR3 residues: CASSFSGTGLEKLFF. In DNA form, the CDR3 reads TGCGCCAGCAGCTTCTCCGGGACAGGGCTTGAAAAACTGTTTTTT.

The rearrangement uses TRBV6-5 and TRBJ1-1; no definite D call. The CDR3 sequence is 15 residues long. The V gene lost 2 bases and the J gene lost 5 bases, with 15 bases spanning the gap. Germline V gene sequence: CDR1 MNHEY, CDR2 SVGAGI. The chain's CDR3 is CASSYRIQAGTEAFF. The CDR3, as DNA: TGTGCCAGCAGTTACCGGATTCAAGCGGGGACTGAAGCTTTCTTT.

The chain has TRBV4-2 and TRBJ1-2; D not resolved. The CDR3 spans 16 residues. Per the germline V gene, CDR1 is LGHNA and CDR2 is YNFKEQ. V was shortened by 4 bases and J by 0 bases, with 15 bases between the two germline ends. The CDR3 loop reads CASSLRPTAANYGYTF. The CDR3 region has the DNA TGTGCCAGCAGCCTCCGCCCGACGGCCGCTAACTATGGCTACACCTTC.

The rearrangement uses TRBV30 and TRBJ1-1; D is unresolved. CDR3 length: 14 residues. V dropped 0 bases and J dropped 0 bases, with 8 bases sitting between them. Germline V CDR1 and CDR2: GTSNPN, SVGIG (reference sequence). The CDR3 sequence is CAWSVGVMNTEAFF. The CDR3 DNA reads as TGTGCCTGGAGTGTAGGAGTCATGAACACTGAAGCTTTCTTT.

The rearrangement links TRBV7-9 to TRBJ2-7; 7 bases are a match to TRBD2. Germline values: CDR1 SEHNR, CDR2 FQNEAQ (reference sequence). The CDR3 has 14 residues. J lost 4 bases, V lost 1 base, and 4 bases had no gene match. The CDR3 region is CASSLGGGGYEQYF. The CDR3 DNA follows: TGTGCCAGCAGCTTAGGTGGGGGGGGGTACGAGCAGTACTTC.

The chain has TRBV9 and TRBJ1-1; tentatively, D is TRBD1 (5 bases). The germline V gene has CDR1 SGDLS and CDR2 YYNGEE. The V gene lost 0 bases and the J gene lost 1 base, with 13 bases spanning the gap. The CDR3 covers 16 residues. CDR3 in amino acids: CASSVEDQGPNTEAFF. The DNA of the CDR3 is TGTGCCAGCAGCGTAGAGGACCAGGGACCGAACACTGAAGCTTTCTTT. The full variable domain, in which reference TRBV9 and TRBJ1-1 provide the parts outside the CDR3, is DSGVTQTPKHLITATGQRVTLRCSPRSGDLSVYWYQQSLDQGLQFLIQYYNGEERAKGNILERFSAQQFPDLHSELNLSSLELGDSALYFCASSVEDQGPNTEAFFGQGTRLTVV.

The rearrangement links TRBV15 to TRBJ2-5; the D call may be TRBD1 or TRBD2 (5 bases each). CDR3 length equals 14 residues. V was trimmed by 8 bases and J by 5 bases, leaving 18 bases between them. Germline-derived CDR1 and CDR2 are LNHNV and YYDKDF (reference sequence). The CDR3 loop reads CATGKTRWGETQYF. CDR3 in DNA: TGTGCCACCGGAAAGACCCGATGGGGGGAGACCCAGTACTTC.

CDR3 residues: CATQGQGASTDTQYF. DNA of the CDR3: TGTGCCACCCAAGGACAGGGGGCCAGCACAGATACGCAGTATTTT. The rearrangement joins TRBV11-3 to TRBJ2-3, with 11 positions matching TRBD1. CDR1 and CDR2 (germline): SGHNT, YENEEA. V dropped 10 bases and J dropped 0; count of bases not matched to a gene: 6. The CDR3 totals 15 residues.

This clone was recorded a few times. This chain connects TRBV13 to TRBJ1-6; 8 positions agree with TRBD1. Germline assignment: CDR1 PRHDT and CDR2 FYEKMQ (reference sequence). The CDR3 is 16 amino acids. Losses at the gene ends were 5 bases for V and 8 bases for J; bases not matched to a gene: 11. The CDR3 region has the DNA TGTGCCAGCAGCCAACCCGGGGCAGGGGGCTATTCACCCCTCCACTTT. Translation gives CASSQPGAGGYSPLHF.

The CDR3 sequence is CASSQVWNRNYEQYF. The CDR3 region has the DNA TGCGCCAGCAGCCAAGTTTGGAACAGAAACTACGAGCAGTACTTC. The V gene is TRBV4-1, the J gene TRBJ2-7; D not resolved. CDR1 MGHRA and CDR2 YSYEKL come from the germline V gene. The CDR3 runs to 15 residues. The V end lost 1 base, the J end lost 3 bases, and 13 bases lay between the germline ends.

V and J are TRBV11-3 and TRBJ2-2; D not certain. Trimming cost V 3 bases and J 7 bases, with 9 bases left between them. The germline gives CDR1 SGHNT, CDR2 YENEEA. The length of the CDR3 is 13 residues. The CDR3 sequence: CASSFLNRGELFF. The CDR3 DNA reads TGTGCCAGCAGCTTCCTAAATCGCGGGGAGCTGTTTTTT.

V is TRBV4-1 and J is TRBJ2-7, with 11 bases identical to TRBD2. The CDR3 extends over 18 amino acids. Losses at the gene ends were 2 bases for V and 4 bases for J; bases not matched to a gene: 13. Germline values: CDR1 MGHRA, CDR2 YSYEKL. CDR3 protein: CASSQFGASGGPGYEQYF. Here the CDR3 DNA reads TGCGCCAGCAGCCAATTCGGGGCTAGCGGGGGGCCGGGGTACGAGCAGTACTTC.

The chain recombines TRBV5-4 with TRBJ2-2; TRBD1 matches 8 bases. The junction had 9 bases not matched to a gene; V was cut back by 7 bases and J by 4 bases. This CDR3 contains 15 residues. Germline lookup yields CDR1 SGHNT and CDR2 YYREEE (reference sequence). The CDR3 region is CASGFRDRPTGELFF. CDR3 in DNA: TGTGCCAGCGGATTCCGGGACAGGCCCACCGGGGAGCTGTTTTTT.

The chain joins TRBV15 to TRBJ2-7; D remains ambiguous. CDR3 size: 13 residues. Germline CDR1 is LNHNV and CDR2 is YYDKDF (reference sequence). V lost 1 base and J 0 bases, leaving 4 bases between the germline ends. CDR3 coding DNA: TGTGCCACCAGCAGAGGAAGCTCCTACGAGCAGTACTTC. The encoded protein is CATSRGSSYEQYF.

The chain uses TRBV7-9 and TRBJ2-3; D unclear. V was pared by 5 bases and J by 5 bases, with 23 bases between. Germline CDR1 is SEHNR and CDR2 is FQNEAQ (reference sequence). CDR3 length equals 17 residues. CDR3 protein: CASSATAGSRWGDTQYF. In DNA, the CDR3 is TGTGCCAGCAGCGCGACCGCCGGTTCCCGTTGGGGAGATACGCAGTATTTT.

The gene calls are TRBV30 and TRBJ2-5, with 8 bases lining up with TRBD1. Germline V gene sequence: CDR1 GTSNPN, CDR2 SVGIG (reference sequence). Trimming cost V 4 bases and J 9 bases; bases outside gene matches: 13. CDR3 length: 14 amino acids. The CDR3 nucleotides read TGTGCCTGGACCGTAGACAGGGGACTTTTAGCCCAGTACTTC. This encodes CAWTVDRGLLAQYF. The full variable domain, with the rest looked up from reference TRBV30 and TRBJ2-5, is SQTIHQWPATLVQPVGSPLSLECTVEGTSNPNLYWYRQAAGRGLQLLFYSVGIGQISSEVPQNLSASRPQDRQFILSSKKLLLSDSGFYLCAWTVDRGLLAQYFGPGTRLLVL.

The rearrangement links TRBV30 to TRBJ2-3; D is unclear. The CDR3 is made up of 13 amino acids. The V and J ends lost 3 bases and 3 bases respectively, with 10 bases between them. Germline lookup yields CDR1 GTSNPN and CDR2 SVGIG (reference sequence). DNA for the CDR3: TGTGCCTGGAGCCCGGGCAGGACAGATACGCAGTATTTT. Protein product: CAWSPGRTDTQYF. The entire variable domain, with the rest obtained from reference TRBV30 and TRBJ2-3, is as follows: SQTIHQWPATLVQPVGSPLSLECTVEGTSNPNLYWYRQAAGRGLQLLFYSVGIGQISSEVPQNLSASRPQDRQFILSSKKLLLSDSGFYLCAWSPGRTDTQYFGPGTRLTVL.

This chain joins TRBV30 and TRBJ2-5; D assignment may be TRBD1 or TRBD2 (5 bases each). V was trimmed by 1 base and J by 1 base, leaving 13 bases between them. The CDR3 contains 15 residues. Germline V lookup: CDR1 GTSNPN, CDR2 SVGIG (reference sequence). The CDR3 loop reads CAWSARTGGQETQYF. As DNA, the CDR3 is TGTGCCTGGAGTGCCCGTACTGGGGGCCAAGAGACCCAGTACTTC.